This entry features one T cell receptor (beta chain) sequence. The sample belongs to a study of CD8 T cells in Susac syndrome. cDNA came from around 0.54 to 1 ug RNA primed by random hexamers. The CDR3 of TCR beta was amplified by immunoSEQ multiplex PCR across 54 Vbeta and 13 Jbeta. TCRdb used MiXCR to reprocess the immunoSEQ multiplex PCR reads, holding one entry per CDR3 protein. The data hold roughly 120,000 distinct CDR3 sequences, with 94% observed a single time. CD8+ and CD4+ T cells taken from blood had their TCR beta sequenced. Negative isolation was applied to CD8+ and CD4+ T cells, and FACS enrichment was applied to TEMRA cells. Germline CDR1 is SGDLS and CDR2 is YYNGEE. Trimming took 2 bases from V and 3 from J; bases not matched to a gene: 8. The length of the CDR3 is 15 residues.

The clonotype was recovered from a human donor with multiple sclerosis. V is TRBV9 and J is TRBJ2-7; 7 nucleotides agree with TRBD1. The specimen sequenced was CD4+ T cells from PBMCs. Here the CDR3 reads CASSVNGQAYYEQYF. The CDR3 DNA is TGTGCCAGCAGCGTGAACGGACAGGCGTACTACGAGCAGTACTTC.